This T cell receptor beta chain was profiled in a study of blood T cells in healthy people across ages. General study findings and limits: The diversity estimates, figures obtained from one million T cells, were considered underestimates.

Those donating, healthy Caucasian individuals from Russia, were aged about 6 to 90. For the second PCR, which ran for 7 to 11 cycles, a sample-barcoded 5' primer and a J-beta primer mix were used. MiXCR, applied by TCRdb to the 5' RACE reads, yields one record per CDR3 protein. The data contain roughly 1,500,000 distinct CDR3 sequences, about 43% of them singletons. This clonotype was detected a few times. The antigen remains unidentified. The sequence came from a woman under 30 in good health. Sequenced sample: blood.

The CDR3 reads CASRRDLTDTQYF. The CDR3 DNA follows: TGTGCCAGCAGGAGGGATCTCACAGATACGCAGTATTTT. The chain has TRBV28 and TRBJ2-3; D may be TRBD2 (5 bases). CDR1 and CDR2 (germline): MDHEN, SYDVKM. Trimming took off 6 bases at V and 2 bases at J, with 9 bases between the two ends. CDR3 length: 13 residues.